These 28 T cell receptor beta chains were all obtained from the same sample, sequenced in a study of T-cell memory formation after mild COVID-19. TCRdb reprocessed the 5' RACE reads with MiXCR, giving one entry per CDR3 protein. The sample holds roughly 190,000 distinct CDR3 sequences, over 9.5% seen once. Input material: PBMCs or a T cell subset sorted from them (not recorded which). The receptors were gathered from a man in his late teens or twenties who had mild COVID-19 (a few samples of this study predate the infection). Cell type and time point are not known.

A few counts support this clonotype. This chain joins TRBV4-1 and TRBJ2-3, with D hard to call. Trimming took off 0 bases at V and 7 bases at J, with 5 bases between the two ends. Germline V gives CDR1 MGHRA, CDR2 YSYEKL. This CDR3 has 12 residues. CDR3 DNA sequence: TGCGCCAGCAGCCAAGACGAGAATACGCAGTATTTT. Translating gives CASSQDENTQYF.

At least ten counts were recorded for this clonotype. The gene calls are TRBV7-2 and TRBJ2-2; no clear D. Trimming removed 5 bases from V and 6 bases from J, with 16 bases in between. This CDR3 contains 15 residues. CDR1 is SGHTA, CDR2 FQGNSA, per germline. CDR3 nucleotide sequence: TGTGCCAGCAGCCAAACGACTTTTGGGCCCGGGGAGCTGTTTTTT. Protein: CASSQTTFGPGELFF.

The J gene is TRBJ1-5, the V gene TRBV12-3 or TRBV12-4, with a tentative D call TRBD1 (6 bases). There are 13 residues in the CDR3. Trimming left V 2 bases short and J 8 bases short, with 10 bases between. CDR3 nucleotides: TGTGCCAGCAGTTTAACACAGGGTAAGCCCCAGCATTTT. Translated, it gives CASSLTQGKPQHF.

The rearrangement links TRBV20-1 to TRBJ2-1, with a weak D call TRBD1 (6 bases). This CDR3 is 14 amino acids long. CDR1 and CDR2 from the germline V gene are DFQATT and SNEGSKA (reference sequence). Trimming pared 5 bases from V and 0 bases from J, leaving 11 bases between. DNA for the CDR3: TGCAGTGCTGGTTACAGGGACTCCTACAATGAGCAGTTCTTC. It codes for CSAGYRDSYNEQFF.

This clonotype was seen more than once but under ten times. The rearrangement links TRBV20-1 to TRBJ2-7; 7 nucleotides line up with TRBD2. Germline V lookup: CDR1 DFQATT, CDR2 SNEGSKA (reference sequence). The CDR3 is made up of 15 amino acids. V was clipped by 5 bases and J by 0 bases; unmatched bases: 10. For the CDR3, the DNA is TGCAGTGCTGGGCTTGGGGGGGGTGGCTCCTACGAGCAGTACTTC. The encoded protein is CSAGLGGGGSYEQYF.

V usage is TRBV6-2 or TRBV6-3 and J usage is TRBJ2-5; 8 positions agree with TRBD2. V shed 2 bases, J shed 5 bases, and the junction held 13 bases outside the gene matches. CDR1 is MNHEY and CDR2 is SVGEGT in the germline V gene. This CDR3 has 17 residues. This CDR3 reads CASSYRPWTSLGETQYF. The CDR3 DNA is TGTGCCAGCAGTTACCGACCTTGGACTAGCCTCGGGGAGACCCAGTACTTC.

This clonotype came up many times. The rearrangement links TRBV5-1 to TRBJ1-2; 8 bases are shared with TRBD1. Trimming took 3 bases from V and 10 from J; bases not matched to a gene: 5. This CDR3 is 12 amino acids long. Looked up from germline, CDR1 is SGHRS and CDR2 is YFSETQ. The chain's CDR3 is CASSWGTGDYTF. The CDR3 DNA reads TGCGCCAGCAGCTGGGGGACAGGAGACTACACCTTC.

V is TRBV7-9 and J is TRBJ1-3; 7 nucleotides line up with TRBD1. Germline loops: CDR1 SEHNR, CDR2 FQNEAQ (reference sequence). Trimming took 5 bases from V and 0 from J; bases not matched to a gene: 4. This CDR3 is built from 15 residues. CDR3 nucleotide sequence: TGTGCCAGCAGCCCCGACAGGGACTCTGGAAACACCATATATTTT. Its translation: CASSPDRDSGNTIYF.

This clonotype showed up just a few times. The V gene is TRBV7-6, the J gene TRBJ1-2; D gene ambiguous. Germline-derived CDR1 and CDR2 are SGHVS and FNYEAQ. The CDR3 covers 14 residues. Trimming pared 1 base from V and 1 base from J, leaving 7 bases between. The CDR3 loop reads CASSLVADNYGYTF. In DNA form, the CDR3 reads TGTGCCAGCAGCTTAGTGGCAGATAACTATGGCTACACCTTC.

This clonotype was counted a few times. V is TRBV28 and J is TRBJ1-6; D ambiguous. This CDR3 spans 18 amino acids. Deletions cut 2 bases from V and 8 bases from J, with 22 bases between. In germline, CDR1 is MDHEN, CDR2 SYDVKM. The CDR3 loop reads CASSLTGHGKLGDSPLHF. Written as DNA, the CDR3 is TGTGCCAGCAGTTTAACTGGGCACGGGAAGCTGGGTGATTCACCCCTCCACTTT.

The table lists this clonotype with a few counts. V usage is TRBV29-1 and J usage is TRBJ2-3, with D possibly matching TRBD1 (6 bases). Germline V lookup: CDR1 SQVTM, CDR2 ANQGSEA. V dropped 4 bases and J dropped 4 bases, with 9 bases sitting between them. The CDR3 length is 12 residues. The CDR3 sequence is CSVGGGPDTQYF. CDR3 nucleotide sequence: TGCAGCGTTGGAGGGGGTCCAGATACGCAGTATTTT.

CDR3 region: CASSALRSSGNTIYF. CDR3 coding DNA: TGTGCCAGCAGCGCCCTGCGGAGCTCTGGAAACACCATATATTTT. The chain uses TRBV9 and TRBJ1-3, with D hard to call. The CDR3 has 15 amino acids. V gave up 3 bases and J gave up 0 bases, with 10 bases separating them. The germline V gene has CDR1 SGDLS and CDR2 YYNGEE.

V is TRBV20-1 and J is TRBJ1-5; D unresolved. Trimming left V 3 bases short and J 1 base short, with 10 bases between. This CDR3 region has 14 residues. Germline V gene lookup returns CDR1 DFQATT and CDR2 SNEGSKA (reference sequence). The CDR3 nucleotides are TGCAGTGCTAGTAGGCAGCTGAGCAATCAGCCCCAGCATTTT. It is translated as CSASRQLSNQPQHF.

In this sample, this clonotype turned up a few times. CDR3 nucleotides: TGTGCCATCAGTGAGTCTAACAGGGGGTTTTCCTACGAGCAGTACTTC. Protein: CAISESNRGFSYEQYF. The rearrangement uses TRBV10-3 and TRBJ2-7, with 8 positions matching TRBD1. Germline V lookup: CDR1 ENHRY, CDR2 SYGVKD. This CDR3 is 16 amino acids long. Losses at the gene ends were 0 bases for V and 1 base for J; bases not matched to a gene: 5.

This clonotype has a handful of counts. The CDR3 DNA reads TGTGCCAGCAGCAAATTTGGGGGGTACGAGACCCAGTACTTC. Its translation: CASSKFGGYETQYF. This chain links TRBV11-2 with TRBJ2-5; weak D call: TRBD2 (6 bases). Trimming pared 5 bases from V and 5 bases from J, leaving 15 bases between. CDR1 is SGHAT, CDR2 FQNNGV, per germline. The CDR3 sequence is 14 residues long.

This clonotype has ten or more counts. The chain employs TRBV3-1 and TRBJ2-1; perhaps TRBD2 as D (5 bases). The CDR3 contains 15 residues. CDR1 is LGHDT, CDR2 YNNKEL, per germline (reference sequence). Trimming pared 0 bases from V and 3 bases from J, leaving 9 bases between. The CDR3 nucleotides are TGTGCCAGCAGCCAAGATGGCCGGGACTACAATGAGCAGTTCTTC. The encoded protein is CASSQDGRDYNEQFF.

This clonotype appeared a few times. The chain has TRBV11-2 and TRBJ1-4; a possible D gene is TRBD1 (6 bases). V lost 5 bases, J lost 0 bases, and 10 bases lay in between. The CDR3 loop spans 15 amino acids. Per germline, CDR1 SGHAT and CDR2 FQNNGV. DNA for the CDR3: TGTGCCAGCAGCGGAGGGGGTCCAACTAATGAAAAACTGTTTTTT. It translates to CASSGGGPTNEKLFF.

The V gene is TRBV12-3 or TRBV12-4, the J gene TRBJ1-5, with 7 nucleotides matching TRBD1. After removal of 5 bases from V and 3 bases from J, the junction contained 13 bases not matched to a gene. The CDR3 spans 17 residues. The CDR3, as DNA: TGTGCCAGCAGTCCCTCTCGGGTCGACAGGGCCAATCAGCCCCAGCATTTT. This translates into CASSPSRVDRANQPQHF.

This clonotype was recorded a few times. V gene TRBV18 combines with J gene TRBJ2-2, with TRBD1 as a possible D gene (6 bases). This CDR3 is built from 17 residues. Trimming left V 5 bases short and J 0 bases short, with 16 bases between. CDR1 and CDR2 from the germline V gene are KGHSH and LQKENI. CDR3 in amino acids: CASSESQGPANTGELFF. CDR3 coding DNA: TGTGCCAGCTCAGAAAGCCAGGGGCCCGCGAACACCGGGGAGCTGTTTTTT.

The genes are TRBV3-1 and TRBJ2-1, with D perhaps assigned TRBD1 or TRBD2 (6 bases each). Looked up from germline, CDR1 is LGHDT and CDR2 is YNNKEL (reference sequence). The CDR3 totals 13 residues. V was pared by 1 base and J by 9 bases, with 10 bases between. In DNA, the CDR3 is TGTGCCAGCAGCCAAGCGGGGGCGGGTGAGCAGTTCTTC. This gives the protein CASSQAGAGEQFF.

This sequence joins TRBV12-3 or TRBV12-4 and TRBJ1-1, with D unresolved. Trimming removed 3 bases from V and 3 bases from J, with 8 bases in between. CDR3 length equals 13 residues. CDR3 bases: TGTGCCAGCAGTTTGAGGCATCACACTGAAGCTTTCTTT. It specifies CASSLRHHTEAFF.

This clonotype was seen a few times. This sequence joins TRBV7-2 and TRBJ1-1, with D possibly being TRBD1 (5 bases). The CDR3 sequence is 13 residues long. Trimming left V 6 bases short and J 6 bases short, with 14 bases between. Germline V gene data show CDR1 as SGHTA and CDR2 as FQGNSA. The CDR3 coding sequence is TGTGCCAGCAGTGGGACGTCGGGATCTGAAGCTTTCTTT. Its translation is CASSGTSGSEAFF. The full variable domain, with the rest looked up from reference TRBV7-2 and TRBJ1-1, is GAGVSQSPSNKVTEKGKDVELRCDPISGHTALYWYRQSLGQGLEFLIYFQGNSAPDKSGLPSDRFSAERTGGSVSTLTIQRTQQEDSAVYLCASSGTSGSEAFFGQGTRLTVV.

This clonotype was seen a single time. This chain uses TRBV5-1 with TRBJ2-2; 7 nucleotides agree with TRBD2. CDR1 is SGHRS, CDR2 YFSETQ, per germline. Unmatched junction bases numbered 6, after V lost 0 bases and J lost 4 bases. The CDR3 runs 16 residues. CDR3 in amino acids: CASSLAASGATGELFF. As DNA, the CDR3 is TGCGCCAGCAGCTTGGCGGCTAGCGGAGCCACCGGGGAGCTGTTTTTT.

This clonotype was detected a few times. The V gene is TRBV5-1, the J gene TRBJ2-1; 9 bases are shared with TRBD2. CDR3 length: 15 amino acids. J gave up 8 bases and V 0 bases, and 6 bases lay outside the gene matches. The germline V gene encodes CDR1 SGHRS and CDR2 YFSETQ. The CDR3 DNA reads TGCGCCAGCAGCTTGGGAGGGACTAGCAGTGATGAGCAGTTCTTC. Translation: CASSLGGTSSDEQFF.

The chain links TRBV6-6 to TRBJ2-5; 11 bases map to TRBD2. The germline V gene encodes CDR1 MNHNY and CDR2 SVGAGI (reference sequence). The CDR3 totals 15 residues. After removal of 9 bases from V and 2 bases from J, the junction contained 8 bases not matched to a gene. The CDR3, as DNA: TGTGCCAGTGGGCCTAGCGGGGGGATACAAGAGACCCAGTACTTC. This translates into CASGPSGGIQETQYF.

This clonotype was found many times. The CDR3 DNA reads TGTGCCAGCAGCCAAAGTAGGGACGGTGAGCAGTTCTTC. Protein: CASSQSRDGEQFF. This chain links TRBV7-2 with TRBJ2-1; D tentatively fits TRBD1 or TRBD2 (5 bases each). Germline CDR1 SGHTA, CDR2 FQGNSA. Trimming removed 5 bases at V and 9 bases at J, with 14 bases between. The CDR3 is 13 amino acids. Using reference TRBV7-2 and TRBJ2-1 for the parts outside the CDR3, the full variable domain is GAGVSQSPSNKVTEKGKDVELRCDPISGHTALYWYRQSLGQGLEFLIYFQGNSAPDKSGLPSDRFSAERTGGSVSTLTIQRTQQEDSAVYLCASSQSRDGEQFFGPGTRLTVL.

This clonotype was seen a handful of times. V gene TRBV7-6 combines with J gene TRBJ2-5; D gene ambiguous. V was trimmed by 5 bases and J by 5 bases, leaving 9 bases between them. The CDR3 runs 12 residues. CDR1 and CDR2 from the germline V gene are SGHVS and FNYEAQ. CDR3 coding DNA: TGTGCCAGCAGCCCAGCTATGGAGACCCAGTACTTC. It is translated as CASSPAMETQYF.

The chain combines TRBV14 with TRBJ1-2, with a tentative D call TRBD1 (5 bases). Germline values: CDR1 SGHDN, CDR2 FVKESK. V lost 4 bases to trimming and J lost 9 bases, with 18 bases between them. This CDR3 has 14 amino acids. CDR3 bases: TGTGCCAGCAGCCCACCGCCTCGGGGCGGGTGCTACACCTTC. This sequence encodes CASSPPPRGGCYTF.